This T cell receptor (beta chain) was captured in a study of T cells in Graves' hyperthyroidism and ophthalmopathy. The study's findings and limits: Most clonotypes that expanded in the thyroid above 0.001 also showed up in blood.

Germline CDR1 and CDR2: MDHEN and SYDVKM. CDR3 length equals 12 residues. V gave up 9 bases and J gave up 5 bases, with 14 bases separating them. This clonotype was counted at least ten times. Its target is not known. Regions amplified from RNA transcripts were the TCR beta CDR3 regions. Using the HTBI primer set, a first-round RT-PCR was run on the TCR CDR3. MiXCR, applied by TCRdb to the multiplex PCR reads, yields one record per CDR3 protein. Among hundreds of thousands of distinct CDR3 sequences listed, about 20% were seen once. Together with thyroid ultrasound, orbital computed tomography, serum thyroxine and TRAb, clinical symptoms were used for diagnoses.

Sequencing was carried out using blood. The rearrangement uses TRBV28 and TRBJ2-7; D call uncertain. The receptor was derived from a man aged 25-45 years with Graves' ophthalmopathy. The CDR3 spells CASCWGRDEQYF. The CDR3 region has the DNA TGTGCCAGTTGTTGGGGTCGCGACGAGCAGTACTTC.